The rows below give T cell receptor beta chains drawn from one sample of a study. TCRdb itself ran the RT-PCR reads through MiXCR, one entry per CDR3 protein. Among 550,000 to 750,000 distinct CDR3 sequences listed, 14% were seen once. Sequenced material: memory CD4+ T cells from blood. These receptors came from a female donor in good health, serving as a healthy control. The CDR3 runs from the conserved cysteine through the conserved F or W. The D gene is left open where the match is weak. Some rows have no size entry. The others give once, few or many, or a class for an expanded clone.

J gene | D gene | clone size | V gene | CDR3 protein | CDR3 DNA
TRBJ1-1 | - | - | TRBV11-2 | CASSSRTWGTEAFF | TGTGCCAGCAGCTCTCGGACCTGGGGGACTGAAGCTTTCTTT
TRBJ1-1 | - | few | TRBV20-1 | CSAKGHTTEAFF | TGCAGTGCAAAAGGACACACCACTGAAGCTTTCTTT
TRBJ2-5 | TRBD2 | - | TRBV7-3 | CASSLGLARNQETQYF | TGTGCCAGCAGCCTAGGACTAGCGAGAAACCAAGAGACCCAGTACTTC
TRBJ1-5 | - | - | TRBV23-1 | CASSQPKTGGDQPQHF | TGCGCCAGCAGTCAACCAAAGACAGGAGGGGATCAGCCCCAGCATTTT
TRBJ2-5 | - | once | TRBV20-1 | CSAGSWSGTQYF | TGCAGTGCTGGTTCCTGGAGCGGGACCCAGTACTTC
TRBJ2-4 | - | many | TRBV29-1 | CSVEDQGSKNIQYF | TGCAGCGTTGAAGATCAAGGATCCAAAAACATTCAGTACTTC
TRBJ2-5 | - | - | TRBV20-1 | CSAPRIQETQYF | TGCAGTGCTCCCAGGATCCAAGAGACCCAGTACTTC
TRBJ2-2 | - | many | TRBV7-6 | CASSFMGTGELFF | TGTGCCAGCAGCTTCATGGGAACCGGGGAGCTGTTTTTT
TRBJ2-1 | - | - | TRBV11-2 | CASSLEETGAYNEQFF | TGTGCCAGCAGCTTAGAGGAGACGGGAGCCTACAATGAGCAGTTCTTC
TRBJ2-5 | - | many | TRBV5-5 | CASSLPQGPQETQYF | TGTGCCAGCAGCTTGCCTCAGGGGCCCCAAGAGACCCAGTACTTC
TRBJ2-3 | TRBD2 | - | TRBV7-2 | CASSLGGRLAGDTQYF | TGTGCCAGCAGCTTAGGTGGAAGACTAGCGGGAGATACGCAGTATTTT
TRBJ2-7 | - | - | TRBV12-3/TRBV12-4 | CASSFRAGYEQYF | TGTGCCAGCAGTTTTAGGGCGGGATACGAGCAGTACTTC
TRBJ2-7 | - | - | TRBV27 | CASSQRGQLATTYF | TGTGCCAGCTCGCAACGCGGCCAACTAGCTACGACGTACTTC
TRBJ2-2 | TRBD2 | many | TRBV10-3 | CAISGTSGNTGELFF | TGTGCCATCAGTGGGACTAGCGGGAACACCGGGGAGCTGTTTTTT
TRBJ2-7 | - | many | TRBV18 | CASSPERDEQYF | TGTGCCAGCTCACCGGAGCGTGACGAGCAGTACTTC
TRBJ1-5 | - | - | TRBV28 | CASSTGDNQPQHF | TGTGCCAGCAGCACAGGTGACAATCAGCCCCAGCATTTT
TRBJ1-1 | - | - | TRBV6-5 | CASSSFGHFEAFF | TGTGCCAGCAGTTCCTTCGGACACTTTGAAGCTTTCTTT
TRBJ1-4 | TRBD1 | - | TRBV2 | CASSSTGGKLFF | TGTGCCAGCAGTTCAACAGGGGGAAAACTGTTTTTT
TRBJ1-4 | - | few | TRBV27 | CASSSLGLQNEKLFF | TGTGCCAGCTCTTCGTTAGGCTTACAGAATGAAAAACTGTTTTTT
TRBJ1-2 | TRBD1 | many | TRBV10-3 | CAISPQGANYGYTF | TGTGCCATCAGTCCCCAGGGGGCTAACTATGGCTACACCTTC
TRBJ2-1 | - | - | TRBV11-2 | CASRSGGFNEQFF | TGTGCCAGCCGTTCTGGGGGGTTCAATGAGCAGTTCTTC
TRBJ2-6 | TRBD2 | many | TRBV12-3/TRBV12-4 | CASSSPRSGRAYGANVLTF | TGTGCCAGCAGTTCCCCCCGTAGCGGGAGGGCCTATGGGGCCAACGTCCTGACTTTC
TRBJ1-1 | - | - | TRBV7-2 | CASSLVGTGGAEAFF | TGTGCCAGCAGCTTAGTAGGGACGGGGGGTGCTGAAGCTTTCTTT
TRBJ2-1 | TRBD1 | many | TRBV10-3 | CAISESGQDFEQFF | TGTGCCATCAGTGAGTCGGGACAGGACTTCGAGCAGTTCTTC
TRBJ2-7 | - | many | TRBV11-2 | CASSLNPGGPEQYF | TGTGCCAGCAGCTTAAACCCGGGGGGCCCCGAGCAGTACTTC
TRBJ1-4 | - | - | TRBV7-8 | CASSLGRPGTNEKLFF | TGTGCCAGCAGCTTAGGACGGCCGGGAACTAATGAAAAACTGTTTTTT
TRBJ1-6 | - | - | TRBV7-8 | CASSYNTGSPLHF | TGTGCCAGCAGTTATAATACGGGTTCACCCCTCCACTTT
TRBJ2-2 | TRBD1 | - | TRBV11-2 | CASCRDRGTGELFF | TGTGCCAGCTGCCGGGACAGGGGAACCGGGGAGCTGTTTTTT
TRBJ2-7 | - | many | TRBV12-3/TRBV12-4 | CASSPLRYEQYF | TGTGCCAGCAGTCCCCTGAGGTACGAGCAGTACTTC
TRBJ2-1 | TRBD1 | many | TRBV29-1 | CSVYSGGNEQFF | TGCAGCGTTTATTCAGGGGGAAATGAGCAGTTCTTC
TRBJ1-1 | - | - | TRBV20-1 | CSARDQYMNTEAFF | TGCAGTGCTAGAGATCAGTACATGAACACTGAAGCTTTCTTT
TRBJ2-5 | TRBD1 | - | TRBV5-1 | CASSWAGQGAQTQYF | TGCGCCAGCAGCTGGGCGGGACAGGGGGCCCAGACCCAGTACTTC
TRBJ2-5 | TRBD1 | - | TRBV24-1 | CATSARQGPLETQYF | TGTGCCACCAGTGCCAGACAGGGCCCACTAGAGACCCAGTACTTC
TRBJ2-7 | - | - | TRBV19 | CASSTRALSYEQYF | TGTGCCAGTAGTACTCGGGCCCTATCCTACGAGCAGTACTTC
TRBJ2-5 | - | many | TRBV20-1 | CSARRRETQYF | TGCAGTGCTAGACGGAGAGAGACCCAGTACTTC
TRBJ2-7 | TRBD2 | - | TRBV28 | CASSFSLAGLSYEQYF | TGTGCCAGCAGTTTCTCTCTAGCGGGTCTTTCCTACGAGCAGTACTTC
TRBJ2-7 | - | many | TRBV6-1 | CAANWDPSESYEQYF | TGTGCCGCAAATTGGGATCCCTCCGAATCCTACGAGCAGTACTTC
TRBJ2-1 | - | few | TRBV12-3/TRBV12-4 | CASSFIQGQNEQFF | TGTGCCAGCAGTTTTATCCAGGGTCAAAATGAGCAGTTCTTC
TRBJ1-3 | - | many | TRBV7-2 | CASSLAYSSGNTIYF | TGTGCCAGCAGCTTAGCGTACAGCTCTGGAAACACCATATATTTT
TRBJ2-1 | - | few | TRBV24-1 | CATSDLDPTAGYNEQFF | TGTGCCACCAGTGATCTAGACCCCACGGCAGGTTACAATGAGCAGTTCTTC
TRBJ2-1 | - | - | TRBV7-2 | CAIEDRSNEQFF | TGTGCCATTGAGGACCGCTCCAATGAGCAGTTCTTC
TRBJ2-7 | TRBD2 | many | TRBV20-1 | CSAGGGEGLSYEQYF | TGCAGTGCTGGGGGGGGTGAGGGCTTATCCTACGAGCAGTACTTC
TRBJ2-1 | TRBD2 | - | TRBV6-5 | CASSLAGAFEQFF | TGTGCCAGCAGTCTAGCGGGAGCGTTTGAGCAGTTCTTC
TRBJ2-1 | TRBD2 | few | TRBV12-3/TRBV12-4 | CASKPTSSGRRYNEQFF | TGTGCCAGCAAACCGACCTCTAGCGGGAGGCGGTACAATGAGCAGTTCTTC
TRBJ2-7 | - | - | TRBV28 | CASSLSNSVNEQYF | TGTGCCAGCAGTTTATCAAACAGCGTTAACGAGCAGTACTTC
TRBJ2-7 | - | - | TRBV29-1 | CSVVRSESYEQYF | TGCAGCGTTGTTCGTTCGGAATCCTACGAGCAGTACTTC